These 8 T cell receptor beta chains came from one sample sequenced in a study of CD8 T cells in Susac syndrome (dated by TCRdb to the late 2010s). The library relied on the immunoSEQ multiplex PCR assay. RNA was extracted using the RNeasy kit, and about 0.45 to 1 ug of the RNA was reverse transcribed with random hexamers. TCRdb itself trimmed the public reads at Q25 with fastp, ran MiXCR and retained productive beta chains. CDR3 protein sequences are deduplicated, and each keeps its most common genes and DNA. The sample data list some 100,000 distinct CDR3 sequences, and roughly 92% of these were observed just once. Of the sample, roughly 0.12% falls within the top ten clones. Sequenced sample: CD8+ T cells from PBMCs. These receptors were obtained from a human donor in good health.

The chain carries TRBV7-8 and TRBJ2-7; D gene uncertain. Between the trimmed V and J ends, which lost 6 bases and 6 bases, there was a span of 9 bases. This CDR3 is 11 amino acids long. From germline, CDR1 is SGHVS and CDR2 FQNEAQ. DNA of the CDR3: TGTGCCAGCAGTTTAACCCCCGAGCAGTACTTC. Translation: CASSLTPEQYF.

This clonotype was recorded only once. The V and J genes are TRBV13 and TRBJ1-2; 8 bases agree with TRBD1. The trim removed 4 bases at V and 8 bases at J, leaving 9 bases unmatched. Per germline, CDR1 PRHDT and CDR2 FYEKMQ (reference sequence). The length of the CDR3 is 14 residues. The CDR3 sequence: CASSSRQGMRGYTF. The CDR3 DNA is TGTGCCAGCAGCTCGAGACAGGGGATGAGGGGCTACACCTTC. The variable domain in full, with the rest retrieved from reference TRBV13 and TRBJ1-2, is AAGVIQSPRHLIKEKRETATLKCYPIPRHDTVYWYQQGPGQDPQFLISFYEKMQSDKGSIPDRFSAQQFSDYHSELNMSSLELGDSALYFCASSSRQGMRGYTFGSGTRLTVV.

The rearrangement links TRBV12-3 or TRBV12-4 to TRBJ1-2; the D is unclear. The CDR3 consists of 15 residues. Trimming shortened V by 3 bases and J by 4 bases, and 15 bases separated the two germline ends. CDR3 region: CASSLGSTDIYGYTF. The CDR3 region has the DNA TGTGCCAGCAGTTTGGGGAGTACCGATATCTATGGCTACACCTTC.

The chain is built from TRBV9 and TRBJ2-1, with D unclear. The CDR3 runs to 15 residues. Trimming cost V 0 bases and J 3 bases, with 10 bases left between them. Germline loops: CDR1 SGDLS, CDR2 YYNGEE. DNA for the CDR3: TGTGCCAGCAGCGTAGCTCCACACCGCTACAATGAGCAGTTCTTC. Its protein product is CASSVAPHRYNEQFF.

The chain carries TRBV20-1 and TRBJ1-2; D unclear. The V gene lost 0 bases and the J gene lost 4 bases, with 12 bases spanning the gap. CDR1 is DFQATT and CDR2 is SNEGSKA in the germline V gene (reference sequence). The CDR3 is made up of 14 amino acids. CDR3 sequence (DNA): TGCAGTGCTAGAGATCTGGAGGCAGCCTATGGCTACACCTTC. Translation: CSARDLEAAYGYTF.

The table lists this clonotype with a count of one. The rearrangement joins TRBV29-1 to TRBJ2-2, with 14 positions matching TRBD2. V gave up 4 bases and J gave up 4 bases; unmatched junction bases: 2. CDR3 size: 15 residues. Looked up from germline, CDR1 is SQVTM and CDR2 is ANQGSEA. CDR3 sequence (DNA): TGCAGCGTTGGGGGACTAGCGGGAGTCACCGGGGAGCTGTTTTTT. This gives the protein CSVGGLAGVTGELFF.

J is TRBJ1-6 and V is TRBV21-1; TRBD1, the D gene given by the table, was not confirmed from the DNA. TRBV21-1 is described as a pseudogene. The CDR3 extends over 17 amino acids. The chain's CDR3 is CASSITTKGQHNSPLHF. The DNA for the CDR3 is TGTGCCAGCAGCATAACAACCAAGGGACAGCACAATTCACCCCTCCACTTT.

This chain joins TRBV13 and TRBJ1-2, with D maybe TRBD1 (6 bases). From germline, CDR1 is PRHDT and CDR2 FYEKMQ (reference sequence). V was pared by 5 bases and J by 2 bases, with 9 bases between. CDR3 size: 13 residues. CDR3 loop: CASSMDSNYGYTF. CDR3 in DNA: TGTGCCAGCAGCATGGACAGCAACTATGGCTACACCTTC. The full variable domain, rest sourced from reference TRBV13 and TRBJ1-2, is AAGVIQSPRHLIKEKRETATLKCYPIPRHDTVYWYQQGPGQDPQFLISFYEKMQSDKGSIPDRFSAQQFSDYHSELNMSSLELGDSALYFCASSMDSNYGYTFGSGTRLTVV.